The 5 T cell receptor beta chains below come from one sample, sequenced in a study of beta chain features in type 1 diabetes. The sequenced template was cDNA made from the entire isolated RNA. Clones were sequenced by immunoSEQ multiplex PCR, and TCRdb holds only the in-frame ones, with some missing. This sample has some 900,000 clones, with 17% found just once. Input material: naive CD4+ T cells from blood. Every receptor here comes from a woman younger than 35 in good health.

This clone has more than one count but fewer than ten. CDR3 residues: CASSQDMAGELFF. In nucleotides, the CDR3 is TGCGCCAGCAGCCAAGATATGGCCGGGGAGCTGTTTTTT. This chain links TRBV4-3 with TRBJ2-2; no definite D call. The germline V gene has CDR1 LGHNA and CDR2 YSLEER. The germline V and J ends were trimmed by 0 bases and 6 bases, with 5 bases remaining between them. The CDR3 has 13 residues.

A remark on this clone: In the same sample, other DNA sequences code for this CDR3. This chain connects TRBV29-1 to TRBJ2-1; unclear D gene. The CDR3 is 12 residues long. The germline V and J ends were trimmed by 6 bases and 0 bases, with 6 bases remaining between them. Germline V gene data show CDR1 as SQVTM and CDR2 as ANQGSEA. The CDR3 sequence: CSVTRSYNEQFF. Here the CDR3 DNA reads TGCAGCGTCACGCGCTCCTACAATGAGCAGTTCTTC.

This clone was detected only a few times. The chain joins TRBV15 to TRBJ2-5, with TRBD2 as a possible D gene (5 bases). CDR1 and CDR2 from the germline V gene are LNHNV and YYDKDF (reference sequence). V was pared by 1 base and J by 3 bases, with 12 bases between. The CDR3 loop spans 15 amino acids. CDR3 region: CATSRARRAEETQYF. The DNA of the CDR3 is TGTGCCACCAGCAGAGCCCGGCGGGCCGAAGAGACCCAGTACTTC.

This rearrangement joins TRBV19 to TRBJ2-1; 9 bases are a match to TRBD1. After removal of 3 bases from V and 6 bases from J, the junction contained 3 bases not matched to a gene. CDR3 size: 14 residues. Germline V gene lookup returns CDR1 LNHDA and CDR2 SQIVND (reference sequence). In DNA, the CDR3 is TGTGCCAGTAGTATCGGGACAGGGACCAATGAGCAGTTCTTC. Translating it yields CASSIGTGTNEQFF.

The chain is built from TRBV11-2 and TRBJ1-2; TRBD1 matches 7 bases. This CDR3 comprises 17 residues. Germline CDR1 SGHAT, CDR2 FQNNGV. The V segment lost 5 bases and the J segment 7 bases; nucleotides outside the gene matches: 19. The CDR3 protein is CASSLSVQGVGSGGYTF. DNA of the CDR3: TGTGCCAGCAGCCTCTCCGTCCAGGGGGTAGGAAGTGGTGGCTACACCTTC.